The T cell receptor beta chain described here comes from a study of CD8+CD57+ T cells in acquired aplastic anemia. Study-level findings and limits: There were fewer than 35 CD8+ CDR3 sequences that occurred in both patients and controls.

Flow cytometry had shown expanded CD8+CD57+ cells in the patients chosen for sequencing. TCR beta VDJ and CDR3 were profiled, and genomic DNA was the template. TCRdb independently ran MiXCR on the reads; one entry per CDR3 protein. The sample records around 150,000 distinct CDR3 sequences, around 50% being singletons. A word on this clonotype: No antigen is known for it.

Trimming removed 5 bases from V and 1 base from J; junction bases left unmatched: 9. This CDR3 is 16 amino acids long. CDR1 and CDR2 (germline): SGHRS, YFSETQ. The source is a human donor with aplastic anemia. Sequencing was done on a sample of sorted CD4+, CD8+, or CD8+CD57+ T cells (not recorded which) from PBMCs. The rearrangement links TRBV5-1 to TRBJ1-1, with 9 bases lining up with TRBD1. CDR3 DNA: TGCGCCAGCAGAATCCAGCCGGGACAGGGGAACACTGAAGCTTTCTTT. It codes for CASRIQPGQGNTEAFF.